This TCR beta chain emerged from a study of T cells in Graves' hyperthyroidism and ophthalmopathy. Study-wide findings and caveats: By a 13 V-J model, ophthalmopathy was set apart from stable hyperthyroidism. Most clonotypes expanded in the thyroid (above 0.001) were also present in blood.

There are 19 residues in the CDR3. Trimming took 6 bases from V and 0 from J; bases not matched to a gene: 18. Germline V gene data show CDR1 as MNHNY and CDR2 as SVGAGI (reference sequence). This clonotype was seen at least ten times. Its target is not known. Stability of Graves' hyperthyroidism was defined as absent ophthalmopathy progression within 18 months. Amplification of TCR beta CDR3 regions used RNA as the template. During a first-round RT-PCR of the TCR CDR3, the HTBI primer set was used. TCRdb processed the multiplex PCR reads anew with MiXCR; each CDR3 protein has one entry. Of around 350,000 distinct CDR3 sequences listed, under 20% are singletons.

The TCR originated in a woman in her late teens or twenties with Graves' hyperthyroidism. The material sequenced was blood. The chain carries TRBV6-6 and TRBJ1-1, with 8 bases matching TRBD1. The CDR3 is CASRHLDRAPSLMNTEAFF. Written as DNA, the CDR3 is TGTGCCAGCAGACACTTGGACAGGGCACCTTCCCTGATGAACACTGAAGCTTTCTTT.